This passage covers 3 T cell receptor beta chains from one sample sequenced in a study of T cells in Graves' hyperthyroidism and ophthalmopathy. Amplified regions were TCR beta CDR3 sequences from RNA transcripts. The HTBI primer set served for first-round RT-PCR of the TCR CDR3. TCRdb used MiXCR to reprocess the multiplex PCR reads, holding one entry per CDR3 protein. The sample yields roughly 350,000 distinct CDR3 sequences, approximately 15% seen once. Sequenced: blood. These receptors were obtained from a woman aged 25 to 45 with Graves' hyperthyroidism.

Comment on this clonotype: The CDR3 ends on some other residue instead of the conserved phenylalanine or tryptophan, so this is likely a read error. The limits of the CDR3 on the DNA are not certain, so only TCRdb's listed CDR3 is given. The chain combines TRBV28 with TRBJ2-1. The CDR3 spans 8 residues, counting both ends. Germline values: CDR1 MDHEN, CDR2 SYDVKM. The CDR3 loop reads CASYTELL.

The chain couples TRBV5-1 to TRBJ2-1; D may be TRBD1 or TRBD2 (5 bases each). The ends were cut back, 4 bases at V and 8 bases at J, with 19 bases in the middle. The CDR3 consists of 15 residues. Germline-derived CDR1 and CDR2 are SGHRS and YFSETQ. The DNA of the CDR3 is TGCGCCAGCAGCCAACCCAAGGGACCTGTGGATGAGCAGTTCTTC. This gives the protein CASSQPKGPVDEQFF.

There are many counts of this clonotype. The chain links TRBV7-8 to TRBJ2-1; 8 bases map to TRBD2. The V segment lost 5 bases and the J segment 5 bases; nucleotides outside the gene matches: 8. CDR1 is SGHVS and CDR2 is FQNEAQ in the germline V gene. This CDR3 has 15 amino acids. The CDR3 sequence: CASSGTRMGHNEQFF. CDR3 nucleotide sequence: TGTGCCAGCAGCGGGACTAGGATGGGGCACAATGAGCAGTTCTTC.